These T cell receptor beta chains were read from a single sample in a study of cytomegalovirus exposure and HLA in healthy donors. The method was immunoSEQ multiplex PCR; TCRdb's version includes in-frame clones alone and lacks a portion of them. The sample consists of under 95,000 clones, roughly 80% of them appearing once. Sequencing was carried out using PBMCs. These TCRs come from a male donor in good health and CMV-seronegative. Each CDR3 is given with its conserved first and last residue. Fields, in order: V gene, J gene, clone size, D gene, CDR3 protein, CDR3 DNA. D genes are given only for firm matches. Size is stated for part of the rows, as once, few or many counts, or as a class when the clone is expanded.

TRBV7-3	TRBJ2-7	NA	TRBD1	CASSMTGGPDEQYF	TGTGCCAGCAGCATGACAGGGGGTCCGGACGAGCAGTACTTC
TRBV9	TRBJ1-4	few	NA	CASSVDGGSAEKLFF	TGTGCCAGCAGCGTAGACGGTGGTTCTGCTGAAAAACTGTTTTTT
TRBV6-1	TRBJ1-1	NA	NA	CASSDKMNTEAFF	TGTGCCAGCAGTGACAAAATGAACACTGAAGCTTTCTTT
TRBV9	TRBJ2-7	once	NA	CASSVESGVPYEQYF	TGTGCCAGCAGCGTAGAATCAGGGGTACCCTACGAGCAGTACTTC
TRBV7-9	TRBJ2-3	few	TRBD1	CASSLGTGGDTQYF	TGTGCCAGCAGCTTAGGGACAGGGGGGGATACGCAGTATTTT
TRBV28	TRBJ2-7	NA	NA	CASSNVGDIWAEQYF	TGTGCCAGCAGTAATGTTGGGGACATCTGGGCCGAGCAGTACTTC
TRBV7-2	TRBJ1-1	NA	TRBD1	CASSLDRGRTEAFF	TGTGCCAGCAGCTTGGACAGGGGCCGCACTGAAGCTTTCTTT
TRBV7-8	TRBJ1-5	NA	TRBD1	CASSLAGTGSNNQPQHF	TGTGCCAGCAGCTTAGCAGGGACAGGGTCTAACAATCAGCCCCAGCATTTT
TRBV6-1	TRBJ2-7	NA	NA	CASRARDSYEQYF	TGTGCCAGCAGAGCGCGGGACAGCTACGAGCAGTACTTC
TRBV7-2	TRBJ2-7	NA	TRBD1	CASSLKSGGEYEQYF	TGTGCCAGCAGCTTAAAGTCAGGGGGCGAGTACGAGCAGTACTTC
TRBV28	TRBJ1-4	NA	TRBD1	CASSRQGSNEKLFF	TGTGCCAGCAGTCGACAGGGTTCGAATGAAAAACTGTTTTTT
TRBV5-4	TRBJ2-1	NA	NA	CASTPDSPSSYNEQFF	TGTGCCAGCACCCCCGACTCACCGAGCTCCTACAATGAGCAGTTCTTC
TRBV11-2	TRBJ2-7	once	NA	CASSLGQYEQYF	TGTGCCAGCAGCTTAGGACAATACGAGCAGTACTTC
TRBV14	TRBJ2-1	NA	NA	CASSRAEYYNEQFF	TGTGCCAGCAGCCGGGCAGAGTACTACAATGAGCAGTTCTTC
TRBV18	TRBJ2-2	NA	NA	CASSPPRSNTGELFF	TGTGCCAGCTCACCACCCCGGTCGAACACCGGGGAGCTGTTTTTT
TRBV5-4	TRBJ2-5	NA	TRBD2	CASSRLLAGAKETQYF	TGTGCCAGCAGCCGCCTGCTAGCGGGGGCCAAAGAGACCCAGTACTTC
TRBV9	TRBJ2-1	NA	NA	CASSVAGGNEQFF	TGTGCCAGCAGCGTAGCTGGGGGGAATGAGCAGTTCTTC
TRBV7-2	TRBJ2-2	NA	TRBD2	CASSLSTSGRTGELFF	TGTGCCAGCAGCTTATCGACTAGCGGGAGAACCGGGGAGCTGTTTTTT
TRBV28	TRBJ1-1	NA	TRBD1	CASSSHRGSNTEAFF	TGTGCCAGCAGTTCTCACAGGGGGTCAAACACTGAAGCTTTCTTT
TRBV6-6	TRBJ2-1	NA	TRBD1	CASNMMGTGGNEQFF	TGTGCCAGCAACATGATGGGGACAGGGGGCAATGAGCAGTTCTTC
TRBV7-9	TRBJ1-1	NA	TRBD1	CASSSWTGVNTEAFF	TGTGCCAGCAGCTCTTGGACAGGGGTAAACACTGAAGCTTTCTTT
TRBV5-6	TRBJ2-1	NA	NA	CASSLDKNEQFF	TGTGCCAGCAGCTTGGACAAGAATGAGCAGTTCTTC
TRBV27	TRBJ2-6	once	NA	CASSSYGQIGANVLTF	TGTGCCAGCAGTTCCTACGGACAGATTGGGGCCAACGTCCTGACTTTC